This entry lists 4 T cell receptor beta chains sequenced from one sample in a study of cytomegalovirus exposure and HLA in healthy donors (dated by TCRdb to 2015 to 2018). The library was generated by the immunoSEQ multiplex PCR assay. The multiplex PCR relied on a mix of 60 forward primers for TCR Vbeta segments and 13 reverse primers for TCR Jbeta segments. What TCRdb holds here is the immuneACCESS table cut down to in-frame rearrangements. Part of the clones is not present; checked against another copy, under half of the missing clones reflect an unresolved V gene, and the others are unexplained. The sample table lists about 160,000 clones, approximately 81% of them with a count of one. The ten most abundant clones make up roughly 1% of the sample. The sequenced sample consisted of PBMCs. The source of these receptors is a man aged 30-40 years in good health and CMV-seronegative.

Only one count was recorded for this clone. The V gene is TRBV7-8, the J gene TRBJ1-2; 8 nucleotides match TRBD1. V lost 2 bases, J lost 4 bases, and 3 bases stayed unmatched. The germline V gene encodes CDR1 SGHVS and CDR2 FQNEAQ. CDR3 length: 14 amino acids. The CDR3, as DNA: TGTGCCAGCAGCTTAAACCAGGGGGCCTATGGCTACACCTTC. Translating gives CASSLNQGAYGYTF.

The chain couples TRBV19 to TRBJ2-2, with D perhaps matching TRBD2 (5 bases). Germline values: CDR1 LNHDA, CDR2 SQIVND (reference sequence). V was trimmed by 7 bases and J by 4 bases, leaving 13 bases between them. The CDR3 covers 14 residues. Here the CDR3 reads CASNIPGSTGELFF. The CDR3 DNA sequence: TGTGCCAGTAACATCCCGGGGTCCACCGGGGAGCTGTTTTTT.

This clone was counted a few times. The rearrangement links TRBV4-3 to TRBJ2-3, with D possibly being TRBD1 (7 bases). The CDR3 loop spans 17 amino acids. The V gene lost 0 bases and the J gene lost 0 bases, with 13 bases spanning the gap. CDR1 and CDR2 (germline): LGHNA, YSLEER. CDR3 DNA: TGCGCCAGCAGCCAAGATCCGGCGGGACAGAGCACAGATACGCAGTATTTT. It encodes CASSQDPAGQSTDTQYF.

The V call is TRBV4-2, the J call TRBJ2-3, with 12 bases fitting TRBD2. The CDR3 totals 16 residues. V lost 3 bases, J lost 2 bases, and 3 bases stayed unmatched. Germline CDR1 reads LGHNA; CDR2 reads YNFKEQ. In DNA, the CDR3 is TGTGCCAGCAGCCATCGACTAGCGGGGGACACAGATACGCAGTATTTT. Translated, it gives CASSHRLAGDTDTQYF.